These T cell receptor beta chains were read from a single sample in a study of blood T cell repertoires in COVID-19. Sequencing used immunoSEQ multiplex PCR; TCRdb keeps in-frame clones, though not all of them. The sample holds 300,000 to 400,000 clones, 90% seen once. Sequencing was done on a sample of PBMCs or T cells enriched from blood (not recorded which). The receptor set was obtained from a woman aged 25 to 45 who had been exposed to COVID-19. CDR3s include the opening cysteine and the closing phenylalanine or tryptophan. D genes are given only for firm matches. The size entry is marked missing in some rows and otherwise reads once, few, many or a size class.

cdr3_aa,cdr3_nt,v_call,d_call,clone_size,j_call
CASSLTAVNNSPLHF,TGCGCCAGCAGCTTGACAGCAGTTAATAATTCACCCCTCCACTTT,TRBV5-1,NA,NA,TRBJ1-6
CASSRQAVYEQYF,TGTGCCAGCTCGCGACAGGCAGTCTACGAGCAGTACTTC,TRBV18,NA,once,TRBJ2-7
CASSVGTESSYEQYF,TGTGCCAGCAGCGTCGGGACAGAGAGCTCCTACGAGCAGTACTTC,TRBV9,TRBD1,NA,TRBJ2-7
CASSEIYRGHGELFF,TGTGCCAGCAGTGAAATATACAGGGGACACGGGGAGCTGTTTTTT,TRBV6-1,TRBD1,NA,TRBJ2-2
CASSIWDRTYIPRSGANVLTF,TGTGCCAGTAGTATTTGGGACAGGACGTACATACCTCGCTCTGGGGCCAACGTCCTGACTTTC,TRBV19,TRBD1,NA,TRBJ2-6
CASSVGGTRTEAFF,TGTGCCAGCAGCGTAGGCGGTACTCGCACTGAAGCTTTCTTT,TRBV9,NA,once,TRBJ1-1
CASSPQATYEQYF,TGTGCCAGCAGTCCTCAGGCCACCTACGAGCAGTACTTC,TRBV6-5,NA,NA,TRBJ2-7
CASSLRGTYGYTF,TGTGCCAGCAGTCTCAGGGGTACCTATGGCTACACCTTC,TRBV28,NA,NA,TRBJ1-2
CASRRLGNSEQGRLSGYTF,TGTGCCAGTAGAAGACTCGGGAATTCGGAACAGGGGCGGTTGAGTGGCTACACCTTC,TRBV19,TRBD1,NA,TRBJ1-2
CAISNQPGQGENIQYF,TGTGCCATTTCGAATCAACCGGGACAGGGAGAAAACATTCAGTACTTC,TRBV10-3,TRBD1,NA,TRBJ2-4
CASSFLVSTEAFF,TGTGCCAGCAGCTTCCTTGTGAGCACTGAAGCTTTCTTT,TRBV5-4,NA,NA,TRBJ1-1
CASSPAGWAANTEAFF,TGCGCCAGCAGCCCTGCAGGGTGGGCGGCGAACACTGAAGCTTTCTTT,TRBV4-3,NA,NA,TRBJ1-1
CASSTKTGNEQFF,TGTGCCAGCAGCACAAAGACAGGTAATGAGCAGTTCTTC,TRBV9,NA,NA,TRBJ2-1
CASRQGNTGELFF,TGTGCCAGCAGGCAGGGGAACACCGGGGAGCTGTTTTTT,TRBV6-5,NA,NA,TRBJ2-2
CASTPGMAQPQHF,TGTGCCAGCACCCCAGGGATGGCTCAGCCCCAGCATTTT,TRBV5-8,NA,NA,TRBJ1-5
CASSERFNQPQHF,TGTGCCAGCAGTGAGAGGTTCAATCAGCCCCAGCATTTT,TRBV2,NA,NA,TRBJ1-5
CASSVRDSTNEQFF,TGTGCCAGCAGCGTCCGGGACAGTACCAATGAGCAGTTCTTC,TRBV9,TRBD1,NA,TRBJ2-1